Below, 26 T cell receptor beta chains from the same sample are listed, as sequenced in a study of identical twins. Each CDR3 protein gets one entry after TCRdb re-called the 5' RACE reads with MiXCR. In the table there are over 500,000 distinct CDR3 sequences, 22% of which are singletons. This sample was also put to use in a study of T cells expressing NK-cell markers.

The sample was CD4+ T cells sorted from blood. Receptor source: a woman aged 18-29 years in good health.

This clonotype has just a few counts. V is TRBV20-1 and J is TRBJ2-1; 10 positions agree with TRBD2. The junction had 6 bases not matched to a gene; V was cut back by 1 base and J by 3 bases. The germline V gene encodes CDR1 DFQATT and CDR2 SNEGSKA (reference sequence). The CDR3 is made up of 16 amino acids. CDR3 sequence reads: CSARVRQRGGYNEQFF. DNA of the CDR3: TGCAGTGCTAGAGTCCGTCAGCGGGGGGGCTACAATGAGCAGTTCTTC.

V and J are TRBV20-1 and TRBJ2-7; 9 nucleotides align to TRBD1. The CDR3 spans 14 residues. CDR1 is DFQATT and CDR2 is SNEGSKA in the germline V gene (reference sequence). Trimming removed 3 bases from V and 5 bases from J; junction bases left unmatched: 8. Here the CDR3 DNA reads TGCAGTGCTAGCCTCCGGGACAGGGTCAACGAGCAGTACTTC. Protein product: CSASLRDRVNEQYF.

Ten or more counts support this clonotype. This rearrangement joins TRBV7-2 to TRBJ1-1; D unclear. Between the trimmed V and J ends, which lost 3 bases and 1 base, there was a span of 9 bases. The CDR3 has 14 residues. From germline, CDR1 is SGHTA and CDR2 FQGNSA. The DNA for the CDR3 is TGTGCCAGCAGCTTTTCCTACGGGAACACTGAAGCTTTCTTT. It specifies CASSFSYGNTEAFF.

The chain combines TRBV4-1 with TRBJ2-1; D might be TRBD2 (5 bases). Germline CDR1 reads MGHRA; CDR2 reads YSYEKL. The CDR3 covers 14 residues. V was clipped by 3 bases and J by 9 bases, with 15 bases between them. The CDR3 sequence is CASSHPTRVTEQFF. CDR3 sequence (DNA): TGCGCCAGCAGCCATCCTACTAGAGTTACTGAGCAGTTCTTC.

This clonotype was seen only once. V and J are TRBV19 and TRBJ2-5; 15 nucleotides align to TRBD2. V lost 5 bases, J lost 5 bases, and 6 bases stayed unmatched. The length of the CDR3 is 16 residues. Germline V gene lookup returns CDR1 LNHDA and CDR2 SQIVND (reference sequence). CDR3 nucleotide sequence: TGTGCCAGTAGTTGGACTAGCGGGGGGGCCGGGGAGACCCAGTACTTC. Its translation: CASSWTSGGAGETQYF.

This clonotype was observed a few times. The genes are TRBV10-3 and TRBJ1-2; possible D gene TRBD1, 6 bases. Trimming removed 5 bases at V and 8 bases at J, with 15 bases between. This CDR3 is built from 13 residues. Looked up from germline, CDR1 is ENHRY and CDR2 is SYGVKD. The CDR3 nucleotides are TGTGCCATCAGTTCCCTGGGGGCGCGAGGCTACACCTTC. Residues: CAISSLGARGYTF.

This chain links TRBV9 with TRBJ2-1; 15 positions match TRBD2. Germline CDR1 is SGDLS and CDR2 is YYNGEE. The V gene end was trimmed by 4 bases and the J gene end by 12 bases; junction bases not matched to a gene: 8. The CDR3 has 15 amino acids. CDR3 amino acids: CASSPQGLAGGGQFF. As DNA, the CDR3 is TGTGCCAGCAGCCCACAGGGACTAGCGGGAGGAGGGCAGTTCTTC.

The V call is TRBV5-1, the J call TRBJ2-2; 12 bases are shared with TRBD2. Per the germline V gene, CDR1 is SGHRS and CDR2 is YFSETQ. V shed 4 bases and J 2 bases; nucleotides not matched to a gene: 6. This CDR3 has 17 residues. CDR3 nucleotide sequence: TGCGCCAGCAGCAATACTAGCGGGGGGTCAAACACCGGGGAGCTGTTTTTT. This codes for CASSNTSGGSNTGELFF.

The table lists this clonotype with many counts. The germline gene is not matched at one end of the junction; a read error may be the cause. This chain uses TRBV5-1 with TRBJ2-1; D ambiguous. The CDR3 runs 14 residues. The germline V gene has CDR1 SGHRS and CDR2 YFSETQ. This CDR3 is CASSLENSHNEQFF. The CDR3 nucleotides read TGCGCCAGCAGCTTGGAAAACTCCCACAATGAGCAGTTCTTC.

The rearrangement links TRBV5-5 to TRBJ2-1; TRBD2 aligns across 12 bases. V dropped 4 bases and J dropped 12; count of bases not matched to a gene: 11. CDR3 size: 15 residues. Germline V gene sequence: CDR1 SGHKS, CDR2 YYEKEE (reference sequence). The CDR3 coding sequence is TGTGCCAGCAGCGCCTCTAGCGGGAGGGCCCAAGGGCAGTTCTTC. This translates into CASSASSGRAQGQFF.

The chain joins TRBV7-2 to TRBJ2-1, with D possibly matching TRBD2 (6 bases). Germline V gene lookup returns CDR1 SGHTA and CDR2 FQGNSA. The CDR3 has 14 amino acids. The V end lost 0 bases, the J end lost 9 bases, and 12 bases lay between the germline ends. As DNA, the CDR3 is TGTGCCAGCAGCTTAGCCCAGACTAGGACTGAGCAGTTCTTC. It codes for CASSLAQTRTEQFF.

The rearrangement joins TRBV2 to TRBJ2-5; 7 positions agree with TRBD2. CDR3 length: 13 amino acids. The J segment lost 4 bases and the V segment lost 7 bases, leaving 6 bases of the junction unmatched. The germline V gene encodes CDR1 SNHLY and CDR2 FYNNEI. Here the CDR3 reads CASKSGVGETQYF. The CDR3, as DNA: TGTGCCAGCAAGAGCGGGGTAGGAGAGACCCAGTACTTC.

This clonotype was picked up one time. The chain links TRBV12-3 or TRBV12-4 to TRBJ2-2; D not certain. Trimming removed 3 bases from V and 5 bases from J, with 7 bases in between. This CDR3 has 13 residues. CDR3 in amino acids: CASSFWQTGELFF. CDR3 bases: TGTGCCAGCAGTTTTTGGCAAACCGGGGAGCTGTTTTTT.

The J gene is TRBJ2-1, the V gene TRBV7-9; 7 bases align to TRBD1. This CDR3 has 15 amino acids. Losses at the gene ends were 6 bases for V and 7 bases for J; bases not matched to a gene: 12. Germline assignment: CDR1 SEHNR and CDR2 FQNEAQ (reference sequence). As DNA, the CDR3 is TGTGCCAGCAGGGAGCGACAGGGCGTTGGGAATGAGCAGTTCTTC. This gives the protein CASRERQGVGNEQFF.

The gene calls are TRBV20-1 and TRBJ2-2, with 8 positions matching TRBD2. Per the germline V gene, CDR1 is DFQATT and CDR2 is SNEGSKA (reference sequence). The CDR3 is made up of 15 amino acids. Losses at the gene ends were 1 base for V and 0 bases for J; bases not matched to a gene: 1. CDR3 coding DNA: TGCAGTGCTAGAGTGACTAGCGCGAACACCGGGGAGCTGTTTTTT. Residues: CSARVTSANTGELFF.

In its sample, this clonotype was seen a few times. J is TRBJ2-5 and V is TRBV9; the match to TRBD2 covers 9 bases. Germline V gene lookup returns CDR1 SGDLS and CDR2 YYNGEE. The CDR3 has 15 residues. J was trimmed by 5 bases and V by 0 bases; bases with no gene match: 5. The CDR3 reads CASSVAAGGLETQYF. Here the CDR3 DNA reads TGTGCCAGCAGCGTAGCTGCGGGGGGGCTGGAGACCCAGTACTTC.

This clonotype was observed a handful of times. The chain couples TRBV7-8 to TRBJ2-3; possible D gene TRBD2, 6 bases. From germline, CDR1 is SGHVS and CDR2 FQNEAQ. The CDR3 has 14 amino acids. Trimming stripped 5 bases from V and 2 bases from J, with 11 bases between. CDR3 in amino acids: CASSPRDSTDTQYF. The CDR3 DNA sequence: TGTGCCAGCAGCCCCCGGGACTCCACAGATACGCAGTATTTT.

This clonotype appeared a few times. This chain connects TRBV3-1 to TRBJ1-1, with no clear D. Germline CDR1 LGHDT, CDR2 YNNKEL (reference sequence). Trimming cost V 0 bases and J 4 bases, with 9 bases left between them. The CDR3 is made up of 14 amino acids. The DNA for the CDR3 is TGTGCCAGCAGCCAAGACCTCTGGGGCACTGAAGCTTTCTTT. Its protein product is CASSQDLWGTEAFF.

V and J are TRBV29-1 and TRBJ1-2; possibly TRBD1 for D (6 bases). Germline-derived CDR1 and CDR2 are SQVTM and ANQGSEA. The CDR3 is made up of 14 amino acids. With 6 bases removed from V and 4 bases from J, the gap between germline ends came to 18 bases. The CDR3 loop is CSVTNRVNSYGYTF. CDR3 bases: TGCAGCGTAACGAACAGGGTGAACAGCTATGGCTACACCTTC.

This clonotype occurred many times. Mismatch with germline at one junction end may stem from a read error. The chain joins TRBV10-3 to TRBJ2-5, with D possibly matching TRBD1 (5 bases). The CDR3 covers 12 residues. Germline V lookup: CDR1 ENHRY, CDR2 SYGVKD. The CDR3 DNA is TGTGCCACTCAAGACGGACAAGATACCCAGTACTTC. It encodes CATQDGQDTQYF.

The chain uses TRBV7-6 and TRBJ2-5, with D possibly TRBD2 on 5 matching bases. The CDR3 is made up of 15 amino acids. Germline assignment: CDR1 SGHVS and CDR2 FNYEAQ. Trimming cost V 0 bases and J 8 bases, with 16 bases left between them. In nucleotides, the CDR3 is TGTGCCAGCAGCTTAGCGAGGCTAGCTGGAACCACCCAGTACTTC. Translated, it gives CASSLARLAGTTQYF.

This clonotype was counted a few times. The chain recombines TRBV20-1 with TRBJ2-2; 11 bases map to TRBD1. There are 14 residues in the CDR3. In germline, CDR1 is DFQATT, CDR2 SNEGSKA (reference sequence). V lost 6 bases, J lost 4 bases, and 4 bases stayed unmatched. CDR3 in DNA: TGCAGTGCAACAGGGACAGGGGGCACCGGGGAGCTGTTTTTT. Amino acids: CSATGTGGTGELFF.

The chain links TRBV5-6 to TRBJ2-5, with no clear D. The germline V and J ends were trimmed by 4 bases and 7 bases, with 14 bases remaining between them. CDR1 and CDR2 from the germline V gene are SGHDT and YYEEEE. The CDR3 has 13 amino acids. The CDR3 loop reads CASSAPELRTQYF. In DNA form, the CDR3 reads TGTGCCAGCAGCGCCCCAGAATTAAGGACCCAGTACTTC.

The chain couples TRBV7-2 to TRBJ1-6; D is undetermined. V was cut by 5 bases and J by 10 bases, with 12 bases left in between. Germline V lookup: CDR1 SGHTA, CDR2 FQGNSA. The CDR3 has 13 residues. In DNA form, the CDR3 reads TGTGCCAGCAGCGCATATGGGGTCTCACCCCTCCACTTT. Amino acid sequence: CASSAYGVSPLHF.

The table lists this clonotype with many counts. The chain combines TRBV6-5 with TRBJ1-5; D perhaps matches TRBD1 (5 bases). The V gene lost 2 bases and the J gene lost 4 bases, with 21 bases spanning the gap. Germline CDR1 and CDR2: MNHEY and SVGAGI. This CDR3 comprises 18 residues. The CDR3 sequence: CASSYQEGQRIRNQPQHF. The CDR3 DNA reads as TGTGCCAGCAGTTACCAGGAGGGGCAGAGGATTAGGAATCAGCCCCAGCATTTT.

The gene calls are TRBV20-1 and TRBJ2-5, with D uncertain. Per germline, CDR1 DFQATT and CDR2 SNEGSKA (reference sequence). Trimming cost V 2 bases and J 5 bases, with 9 bases left between them. CDR3 length equals 12 residues. The DNA of the CDR3 is TGCAGTGCTAGACCTAATCCTGAGACCCAGTACTTC. Amino acids: CSARPNPETQYF.